Each of the 8 T cell receptor beta chains below was sequenced from the same sample in a study of T cell repertoires in cytomegalovirus infection (dated by TCRdb to about 2019). The instrument given in TCRdb is Illumina HiSeq 1500. TCRdb ran its own pipeline on the public reads, namely fastp trimming at Q25 and MiXCR clone calling, and kept in-frame beta chains. Duplicate CDR3 protein sequences are folded into a single record with the most common DNA and genes. Present in this sample are about 490,000 distinct CDR3 sequences, more than 20% of which were seen just once. Clones ranked in the top ten supply 13% of the sample. Source material: PBMCs. These receptors all stem from a human donor in good health (CMV status not recorded). Some clones in this sample may be carry-over from other donors' samples.

This clonotype was seen once. Written as DNA, the CDR3 is TGTGCCAGCAGCCAAGATATAGGAGTAGCGGGCATAATGGGGACCACCGGGGAGCTGTTTTTT. This sequence encodes CASSQDIGVAGIMGTTGELFF. The chain carries TRBV3-1 and TRBJ2-2; 7 bases are a match to TRBD2. The ends lost 0 bases at V and 4 bases at J; junction bases unmatched: 20. From germline, CDR1 is LGHDT and CDR2 YNNKEL (reference sequence). This CDR3 has 21 residues.

V usage is TRBV3-1 and J usage is TRBJ1-6; TRBD1 matches at 7 bases. The junction had 4 bases not matched to a gene; V was cut back by 4 bases and J by 4 bases. This CDR3 contains 15 residues. The germline CDR1 and CDR2 sequences are LGHDT and YNNKEL (reference sequence). The DNA for the CDR3 is TGTGCCAGCAGCCCTCGGGACAGTTATAATTCACCCCTCCACTTT. Translating gives CASSPRDSYNSPLHF.

This clonotype was picked up many times. V and J are TRBV7-2 and TRBJ1-1; D possibly corresponds to TRBD1 (6 bases). The V gene lost 0 bases and the J gene lost 2 bases, with 16 bases spanning the gap. Looked up from germline, CDR1 is SGHTA and CDR2 is FQGNSA. This CDR3 contains 17 residues. The CDR3 DNA is TGTGCCAGCAGCTTAGCGCGGTGGGGGGCCTTTAACACTGAAGCTTTCTTT. Translation gives CASSLARWGAFNTEAFF.

This clonotype was detected a few times. CDR3 residues: CATLRGIDYNEQFF. CDR3 DNA: TGTGCCACCTTAAGGGGGATTGACTACAATGAGCAGTTCTTC. V and J are TRBV18 and TRBJ2-1, with D perhaps TRBD1 (6 bases). Germline CDR1 KGHSH, CDR2 LQKENI. Trimming removed 10 bases at V and 3 bases at J, with 16 bases between. The CDR3 has 14 residues.

This clonotype was picked up many times. The chain is built from TRBV7-2 and TRBJ2-3; 12 bases match TRBD1. The germline CDR1 and CDR2 sequences are SGHTA and FQGNSA. After removal of 8 bases from V and 4 bases from J, the junction contained 10 bases not matched to a gene. The CDR3 is 16 amino acids. DNA for the CDR3: TGTGCCAGCGGGGGGGGGGGGGACAGGGGGCCAGATACGCAGTATTTT. Protein sequence: CASGGGGDRGPDTQYF. Together with reference TRBV7-2 and TRBJ2-3, the CDR3 gives the full variable domain: GAGVSQSPSNKVTEKGKDVELRCDPISGHTALYWYRQSLGQGLEFLIYFQGNSAPDKSGLPSDRFSAERTGGSVSTLTIQRTQQEDSAVYLCASGGGGDRGPDTQYFGPGTRLTVL.

This chain joins TRBV20-1 and TRBJ1-1; TRBD1 might be the D (6 bases). The CDR3 is 12 amino acids. In germline, CDR1 is DFQATT, CDR2 SNEGSKA (reference sequence). Between the trimmed V and J ends, which lost 6 bases and 3 bases, there was a span of 11 bases. The CDR3 here is CSARTDYTEAFF. The CDR3 nucleotides are TGCAGTGCACGGACAGACTACACTGAAGCTTTCTTT.

This clonotype occurred a few times. This sequence joins TRBV20-1 and TRBJ2-5, with D perhaps being TRBD1 or TRBD2 (5 bases each). V was trimmed by 2 bases and J by 4 bases, leaving 17 bases between them. CDR1 DFQATT and CDR2 SNEGSKA come from the germline V gene (reference sequence). CDR3 length equals 15 residues. The CDR3 here is CSARPFRGPSETQYF. The CDR3, as DNA: TGCAGTGCTAGACCCTTTAGGGGACCCTCAGAGACCCAGTACTTC.

By share, this clonotype counts as medium-sized (0.01 to 0.1%). The J gene is TRBJ2-5, the V gene TRBV7-8; no reliable D call. Germline CDR1 SGHVS, CDR2 FQNEAQ. Trimming stripped 2 bases from V and 2 bases from J, with 15 bases between. CDR3 length equals 16 residues. The CDR3 region has the DNA TGTGCCAGCAGCTTATCCGTTGAAACAGCACAAGAGACCCAGTACTTC. Its protein product is CASSLSVETAQETQYF.